Each of the 27 T cell receptor beta chains below was sequenced from the same sample in a study of blood T cell repertoires in COVID-19. Only in-frame clones appear in the TCRdb table, and some are missing; sequencing was by immunoSEQ multiplex PCR. The sample has about 81,000 clones; approximately 89% are singletons. Sequencing input: peripheral blood. The receptors here all came from a woman over 75 with active COVID-19.

This chain connects TRBV27 to TRBJ2-6, with 12 bases identical to TRBD1. V lost 1 base and J lost 4; bases outside the gene matches: 8. Germline lookup yields CDR1 MNHEY and CDR2 SMNVEV (reference sequence). The length of the CDR3 is 19 residues. The CDR3 loop is CASSLLGQGAFSGANVLTF. The CDR3 nucleotides read TGTGCCAGCAGTTTATTGGGACAGGGGGCGTTCTCCGGGGCCAACGTCCTGACTTTC.

This chain joins TRBV7-9 and TRBJ1-4; D is unresolved. V lost 0 bases and J 7 bases, leaving 12 bases between the germline ends. The germline gives CDR1 SEHNR, CDR2 FQNEAQ (reference sequence). This CDR3 comprises 15 residues. CDR3 DNA sequence: TGTGCCAGCAGCTTAGCGGCCGGGTCGGGTGAAAAACTGTTTTTT. This translates into CASSLAAGSGEKLFF.

The J gene is TRBJ2-7, the V gene TRBV27, with TRBD1 matching over 7 bases. The V and J ends lost 2 bases and 4 bases, in that order; junction bases with no gene match: 8. The CDR3 covers 15 residues. From germline, CDR1 is MNHEY and CDR2 SMNVEV (reference sequence). In DNA form, the CDR3 reads TGTGCCAGCAGTTTAGCACAGGGGAACCCTTACGAGCAGTACTTC. Its protein is CASSLAQGNPYEQYF.

This chain uses TRBV6-2 or TRBV6-3 with TRBJ2-5, with 8 bases lining up with TRBD1. The CDR3 length is 16 residues. Trimming removed 0 bases from V and 5 bases from J; junction bases left unmatched: 8. The germline gives CDR1 MNHEY, CDR2 SVGEGT. CDR3 DNA: TGTGCCAGCAGTTACTCGAGGACAGGGCGGAGGGAGACCCAGTACTTC. Amino acids: CASSYSRTGRRETQYF.

The chain combines TRBV11-3 with TRBJ2-7; the D is unclear. In germline, CDR1 is SGHNT, CDR2 YENEEA. V lost 8 bases, J lost 0 bases, and 8 bases lay in between. CDR3 length equals 12 residues. The CDR3 DNA is TGTGCCAGCGGTAAGAGCTCCTACGAGCAGTACTTC. It yields the protein CASGKSSYEQYF.

The V and J genes are TRBV11-2 and TRBJ1-3; perhaps TRBD1 as D (6 bases). The ends were cut back, 0 bases at V and 2 bases at J, with 8 bases in the middle. CDR1 SGHAT and CDR2 FQNNGV come from the germline V gene. The CDR3 totals 15 residues. The CDR3 nucleotides read TGTGCCAGCAGCTTAGATGCAGGGGCTGGAAACACCATATATTTT. It yields the protein CASSLDAGAGNTIYF.

V and J are TRBV28 and TRBJ1-2, with 12 bases that match TRBD1. V trimming: 8 bases; J trimming: 4 bases; junction bases outside the gene matches: 17. Germline loops: CDR1 MDHEN, CDR2 SYDVKM. The CDR3 consists of 18 residues. The CDR3 spells CASGALRGQGAHGYGYTF. The CDR3 nucleotides are TGTGCCAGCGGGGCTCTTAGGGGACAGGGGGCGCACGGCTATGGCTACACCTTC.

This chain links TRBV7-9 with TRBJ2-1, with D perhaps TRBD1 (6 bases). Trimming removed 1 base from V and 12 bases from J, with 16 bases in between. Germline CDR1 reads SEHNR; CDR2 reads FQNEAQ (reference sequence). This CDR3 spans 14 amino acids. The DNA of the CDR3 is TGTGCCAGCAGCTTAGTCCGTGGGGGCCTCGGGCAGTTCTTC. Residues: CASSLVRGGLGQFF.

This chain joins TRBV7-3 and TRBJ2-1; 8 nucleotides line up with TRBD2. The CDR3 sequence is 14 residues long. Germline V gene lookup returns CDR1 SGHTA and CDR2 FQGTGA. The V gene end was trimmed by 0 bases and the J gene end by 9 bases; junction bases not matched to a gene: 4. CDR3 bases: TGTGCCAGCAGCTTAACAGATACTAGCGGTGAGCAGTTCTTC. Amino acids: CASSLTDTSGEQFF.

V gene TRBV5-1 combines with J gene TRBJ2-7, with TRBD2 identical over 9 bases. Germline lookup yields CDR1 SGHRS and CDR2 YFSETQ. This CDR3 contains 15 residues. The V and J ends lost 0 bases and 6 bases, in that order; junction bases with no gene match: 7. CDR3 loop: CASSLGLAGPGEQYF. The CDR3 DNA reads TGCGCCAGCAGCTTGGGGCTAGCGGGACCGGGCGAGCAGTACTTC.

The chain combines TRBV5-4 with TRBJ2-7, with D perhaps matching TRBD2 (6 bases). V was shortened by 0 bases and J by 4 bases, with 8 bases between the two germline ends. There are 13 residues in the CDR3. Germline CDR1 and CDR2: SGHNT and YYREEE (reference sequence). CDR3 protein: CASSLVAGYEQYF. DNA of the CDR3: TGTGCCAGCAGCTTGGTGGCGGGATACGAGCAGTACTTC.

The chain links TRBV6-5 to TRBJ1-3, with 9 bases aligning to TRBD1. The CDR3 extends over 15 amino acids. V lost 5 bases to trimming and J lost 4 bases; unmatched junction nucleotides: 6. Germline CDR1 MNHEY, CDR2 SVGAGI. CDR3 DNA sequence: TGTGCCAGCAGTCCCCGGGGGACAGGGGGAAACACCATATATTTT. It translates to CASSPRGTGGNTIYF.

The rearrangement uses TRBV4-1 and TRBJ2-4; 11 bases are a match to TRBD2. The ends lost 4 bases at V and 5 bases at J; junction bases unmatched: 7. Germline CDR1 reads MGHRA; CDR2 reads YSYEKL. This CDR3 is built from 16 residues. CDR3 sequence reads: CASSPTSGSNENIQYF. In nucleotides, the CDR3 is TGCGCCAGCAGCCCCACTAGCGGGAGTAACGAAAACATTCAGTACTTC.

V is TRBV28 and J is TRBJ2-1, with 7 bases lining up with TRBD1. Germline trimming cut 6 bases from V and 3 bases from J; bases unmatched to any gene: 8. There are 15 residues in the CDR3. CDR1 MDHEN and CDR2 SYDVKM come from the germline V gene. CDR3: CASSTDRVRYNEQFF. CDR3 sequence (DNA): TGTGCCAGCAGCACCGACAGGGTCCGCTACAATGAGCAGTTCTTC.

The chain combines TRBV11-1 with TRBJ2-1; 10 bases are shared with TRBD1. The length of the CDR3 is 15 residues. J lost 4 bases, V lost 4 bases, and 4 bases had no gene match. Germline V CDR1 and CDR2: SGHAT, FQDESV (reference sequence). This CDR3 reads CASSSDRGRYNEQFF. For the CDR3, the DNA is TGTGCCAGCAGCTCGGACAGGGGGAGGTACAATGAGCAGTTCTTC.

This clone was recorded only once. The chain recombines TRBV12-5 with TRBJ1-1; possibly TRBD1 for D (6 bases). V shed 5 bases and J shed 4 bases, with 14 bases lying between them. The CDR3 consists of 14 residues. CDR1 is LGHNT, CDR2 FRNRAP, per germline. CDR3 bases: TGTGCTAGTGGTGCCCTAGGGGGATCCACTGAAGCTTTCTTT. Amino acid sequence: CASGALGGSTEAFF.

The CDR3 sequence: CASTDRGGNTIYF. In DNA, the CDR3 is TGTGCCAGCACTGACAGGGGTGGAAACACCATATATTTT. The chain combines TRBV12-3 or TRBV12-4 with TRBJ1-3, with TRBD1 matching 8 bases. V dropped 7 bases and J dropped 3; count of bases not matched to a gene: 2. The CDR3 contains 13 residues.

The chain combines TRBV7-2 with TRBJ2-1; TRBD1 matches 8 bases. Germline lookup yields CDR1 SGHTA and CDR2 FQGNSA. The junction had 10 bases not matched to a gene; V was cut back by 5 bases and J by 13 bases. The CDR3 is 13 residues long. For the CDR3, the DNA is TGTGCCAGCAGCCCAGACAGGGGCCGTTTCCAGTTCTTC. It yields the protein CASSPDRGRFQFF.

This chain links TRBV6-2 or TRBV6-3 with TRBJ1-6; D is possibly TRBD1 (6 bases). There are 14 residues in the CDR3. Germline CDR1 and CDR2: MNHEY and SVGEGT. Trimming left V 4 bases short and J 7 bases short, with 11 bases between. CDR3 loop: CASSFRGENSPLHF. CDR3 DNA sequence: TGTGCCAGCAGTTTCAGGGGAGAGAATTCACCCCTCCACTTT.

The V and J genes are TRBV7-2 and TRBJ2-1; 7 nucleotides line up with TRBD2. This CDR3 spans 15 amino acids. Germline V gene data show CDR1 as SGHTA and CDR2 as FQGNSA. Trimming removed 1 base from V and 6 bases from J; junction bases left unmatched: 6. In DNA, the CDR3 is TGTGCCAGCAGCTTAGGCGCCGGGACTACCAATGAGCAGTTCTTC. This codes for CASSLGAGTTNEQFF. The full variable domain, rest sourced from reference TRBV7-2 and TRBJ2-1, is GAGVSQSPSNKVTEKGKDVELRCDPISGHTALYWYRQSLGQGLEFLIYFQGNSAPDKSGLPSDRFSAERTGGSVSTLTIQRTQQEDSAVYLCASSLGAGTTNEQFFGPGTRLTVL.

This chain uses TRBV6-5 with TRBJ2-6; D uncertain. Germline V lookup: CDR1 MNHEY, CDR2 SVGAGI. V lost 10 bases and J 0 bases, leaving 10 bases between the germline ends. The CDR3 runs to 14 residues. The CDR3 DNA follows: TGTGCCACTTCCTCAGTCTCTGGGGCCAACGTCCTGACTTTC. Encoded protein: CATSSVSGANVLTF.

The chain joins TRBV5-1 to TRBJ2-5; tentatively, D is TRBD1 (6 bases). The length of the CDR3 is 14 residues. Trimming left V 0 bases short and J 2 bases short, with 8 bases between. Germline CDR1 reads SGHRS; CDR2 reads YFSETQ. CDR3 nucleotides: TGCGCCAGCAGCTTGGAGGACAGACAAGAGACCCAGTACTTC. Amino acids: CASSLEDRQETQYF. Using reference TRBV5-1 and TRBJ2-5 for the parts outside the CDR3, the full variable domain is KAGVTQTPRYLIKTRGQQVTLSCSPISGHRSVSWYQQTPGQGLQFLFEYFSETQRNKGNFPGRFSGRQFSNSRSEMNVSTLELGDSALYLCASSLEDRQETQYFGPGTRLLVL.

This clone occurred a few times. CDR3: CASSLNFQGSGYGYTF. The CDR3 bases are TGCGCCAGCAGCCTTAACTTCCAGGGGAGCGGTTATGGCTACACCTTC. This chain uses TRBV4-1 with TRBJ1-2; possibly TRBD1 for D (6 bases). The germline CDR1 and CDR2 sequences are MGHRA and YSYEKL. The CDR3 has 16 residues. Trimming shortened V by 4 bases and J by 5 bases, and 20 bases separated the two germline ends.

There are a few counts of this clone. The chain joins TRBV21-1 to TRBJ2-1; TRBD2 is the table's D call, not checked against the DNA. TRBV21-1 is a known pseudogene. The CDR3 runs 19 residues. CDR3 loop: CASSKGRTSGRGVYNEQFF. The DNA of the CDR3 is TGTGCCAGCAGCAAAGGGAGGACTAGCGGGAGGGGGGTCTACAATGAGCAGTTCTTC.

This clone was picked up a small number of times. The chain couples TRBV2 to TRBJ2-3; TRBD1 agrees at 10 bases. The ends lost 2 bases at V and 10 bases at J; junction bases unmatched: 6. The CDR3 is 14 residues long. CDR1 SNHLY and CDR2 FYNNEI come from the germline V gene. CDR3 region: CASSELSGQGPQYF. The CDR3 DNA reads TGTGCCAGCAGTGAATTATCGGGACAGGGGCCGCAGTATTTT.

The V and J genes are TRBV13 and TRBJ2-1; 8 bases map to TRBD2. This CDR3 spans 16 amino acids. CDR1 and CDR2 from the germline V gene are PRHDT and FYEKMQ (reference sequence). V gave up 5 bases and J gave up 7 bases; unmatched junction bases: 13. The CDR3 loop reads CASSAAGTSIRNEQFF. CDR3 nucleotides: TGTGCCAGCAGCGCCGCGGGGACTAGTATAAGAAATGAGCAGTTCTTC.

This clone showed up just once. The rearrangement uses TRBV10-2 and TRBJ1-1, with D possibly being TRBD1 (6 bases). The CDR3 is 14 residues long. V gave up 6 bases and J gave up 0 bases, with 11 bases separating them. Germline CDR1 reads WSHSY; CDR2 reads SAAADI. The CDR3 reads CASRGQLMNTEAFF. CDR3 DNA sequence: TGCGCCAGCAGAGGACAGTTAATGAACACTGAAGCTTTCTTT.